This T cell receptor (beta chain) is drawn from a study of T cell changes during pregnancy in multiple sclerosis. The protocol was immunoSEQ multiplex PCR, while the TCRdb copy is restricted to in-frame clones and leaves out a portion. The sample yields under 110,000 clones, approximately 91% seen once. With regard to this clone: At one end the junction does not follow the germline gene, possibly because of a read error.

This CDR3 comprises 15 residues. Germline V gene lookup returns CDR1 LNHDA and CDR2 SQIVND (reference sequence). The sample here was peripheral blood, taken in the second trimester of pregnancy. The chain recombines TRBV19 with TRBJ1-5; the D is unclear. The sequence was obtained from a female donor with multiple sclerosis, enrolled in a pregnancy study. The CDR3 coding sequence is TGTGCCAGTAGTACCGTGTTCAATAGCAATCAGCCCCGGCATTTT. This sequence encodes CASSTVFNSNQPRHF.